This T cell receptor beta chain was retrieved from a study of vaccination effects on CD4 cells after COVID-19. Antigen-specific CD4+ T cell clonotypes were called by their expansion after viral peptide-pool culture in ViraFEST. Culture lasted about 10 days before CD4+ T cell isolation. Neither prior SARS-CoV-2 infection nor positive nucleocapsid antibodies were present in the vaccine recipients. Germline CDR1 SGHVS, CDR2 FQNEAQ. This CDR3 region has 16 residues. V lost 5 bases to trimming and J lost 3 bases; unmatched junction nucleotides: 11. Assay: immunoSEQ multiplex PCR; the TCRdb copy retains only in-frame clones and omits some. Of tens of thousands of clones in the sample, around 70% were seen once. As regards this clone: The antigen remains undetermined.

The chain joins TRBV7-8 to TRBJ1-2; 8 bases match TRBD1. This material consisted of CD4+ T cells from PBMCs cultured with SARS-CoV-2 spike peptides, taken before COVID-19 vaccination. This clonotype was obtained from a human donor who received a COVID-19 vaccine. Here the CDR3 reads CASSIQGGSPYYGYTF. CDR3 coding DNA: TGTGCCAGCAGCATACAGGGGGGCTCCCCTTACTATGGCTACACCTTC. Together with reference TRBV7-8 and TRBJ1-2, the CDR3 gives the full variable domain: GAGVSQSPRYKVAKRGQDVALRCDPISGHVSLFWYQQALGQGPEFLTYFQNEAQLDKSGLPSDRFFAERPEGSVSTLKIQRTQQEDSAVYLCASSIQGGSPYYGYTFGSGTRLTVV.